This T cell receptor beta chain was captured by sequencing in a study of T cells after yellow fever vaccination. Study-level results: The secondary response showed a weaker magnitude and a faster peak, day 5 versus 15.

V lost 4 bases and J 8 bases, leaving 12 bases between the germline ends. CDR3 length: 14 amino acids. The germline CDR1 and CDR2 sequences are MNHEY and SVGAGI. They built TCR cDNA with 5'RACE template switching, a step that put in a universal primer site and UMIs. TCRdb reprocessed the 5' RACE reads with MiXCR, giving one entry per CDR3 protein. This sample has some 350,000 distinct CDR3 sequences; roughly 4% occur once, and the top ten carry approximately 25%. About this clonotype: Its specificity is not known.

The chain recombines TRBV6-5 with TRBJ1-6; no firm D call. The sequence came from a man aged 18 to 35 who received the YFV17D yellow fever vaccine. The material sequenced was PBMCs, taken 5 days after the yellow fever booster vaccination. CDR3 bases: TGTGCCAGCAGTTTCTCCCTTCGCTATTCACCCCTCCACTTT. Protein sequence: CASSFSLRYSPLHF.